This T cell receptor beta chain was documented in a study of CD8 T cells in Susac syndrome. CDR3 length equals 17 residues. Germline lookup yields CDR1 SGHRS and CDR2 YFSETQ. The V end was cut by 0 bases, the J end by 4 bases, with 16 bases between. TCR beta was sequenced from blood CD8+ and CD4+ T cells. The multiple sclerosis control group comprised treatment-naive patients with stable or active relapsing-remitting disease. TEMRA cells underwent FACS enrichment and CD8+ and CD4+ T cells underwent negative isolation. cDNA came from about 0.46 to 1 ug RNA primed by random hexamers. The CDR3 of TCR beta was amplified by immunoSEQ multiplex PCR across 54 Vbeta and 13 Jbeta. In TCRdb, the immunoSEQ multiplex PCR reads were re-called with MiXCR into one record per CDR3 protein. Of some 110,000 distinct CDR3 sequences listed, approximately 93% are singletons.

Sequencing was carried out using CD8+ T cells from PBMCs. The sequence came from a human donor with multiple sclerosis. The V call is TRBV5-1, the J call TRBJ1-4, with a weak D call TRBD1 (5 bases). CDR3 DNA sequence: TGCGCCAGCAGCTTGGCGGGACTCCCGGACCGTAATGAAAAACTGTTTTTT. It specifies CASSLAGLPDRNEKLFF. The full variable domain, with the rest looked up from reference TRBV5-1 and TRBJ1-4, is KAGVTQTPRYLIKTRGQQVTLSCSPISGHRSVSWYQQTPGQGLQFLFEYFSETQRNKGNFPGRFSGRQFSNSRSEMNVSTLELGDSALYLCASSLAGLPDRNEKLFFGSGTQLSVL.